There are a few counts of the clone carrying this T cell receptor beta chain. Its antigen is currently unknown. This sample was included in a study of shared clonotypes between healthy human individuals. The wider study: Three CD4 naive, three CD4 memory, two CD8 naive and one CD8 memory plate were used per donor. Overall study findings and caveats: Clonotype sharing across a few donors was observed for around 5% of naive CD4 clonotypes.

Assay used: immunoSEQ multiplex PCR; TCRdb lists only in-frame clones, some missing. The table has about 960,000 clones, 76% seen once. CDR1 and CDR2 (germline): MGHRA, YSYEKL. V was pared by 1 base and J by 3 bases, with 14 bases between. The CDR3 extends over 16 amino acids. All donors were healthy HIV-negative adults lacking recent acute infections or vaccinations. Each sample came from a Caucasian adult donor living in Nashville, Tennessee. The chain uses TRBV4-1 and TRBJ2-3; a possible D gene is TRBD2 (5 bases). The sequenced sample was memory CD4+ T cells sorted from blood. Described subset: CD45RA-negative fraction. The receptor comes from a man aged 18 to 35 in good health. CDR3 nucleotide sequence: TGCGCCAGCAGCCAAGGGTCCCCGGGAAGGACAGATACGCAGTATTTT. The encoded protein is CASSQGSPGRTDTQYF.